The 25 T cell receptor beta chains given below trace back to one sample, sequenced in a study of T cell responses to AZD1222 COVID-19 vaccine. Here immunoSEQ multiplex PCR was the method, and the copy in TCRdb shows in-frame clones only, minus some. This sample has roughly 150,000 clones, with about nine tenths found just once. This specimen consisted of peripheral blood, obtained on day 0 of MenACWY control vaccination. All receptors come from an adult in good health.

This clone was seen only once. The J gene is TRBJ1-1, the V gene TRBV2; a possible D gene is TRBD1 (5 bases). Germline CDR1 and CDR2: SNHLY and FYNNEI. The CDR3 consists of 14 residues. Trimming cost V 5 bases and J 5 bases, with 15 bases left between them. CDR3 bases: TGTGCCAGCAGTAAAGTTACAGGACGGACTGAAGCTTTCTTT. Translation gives CASSKVTGRTEAFF.

The chain couples TRBV28 to TRBJ2-3, with no clear D. Trimming pared 5 bases from V and 0 bases from J, leaving 9 bases between. Germline CDR1 is MDHEN and CDR2 is SYDVKM. The CDR3 is 14 residues long. The CDR3 protein is CASSLDRSTDTQYF. The CDR3 DNA reads as TGTGCCAGCAGTCTTGACCGTAGCACAGATACGCAGTATTTT.

This chain uses TRBV19 with TRBJ1-4; 7 bases match TRBD1. Germline V gene data show CDR1 as LNHDA and CDR2 as SQIVND (reference sequence). V lost 6 bases, J lost 8 bases, and 12 bases stayed unmatched. This CDR3 region has 15 residues. This CDR3 reads CASSTTGTPGEKLFF. The CDR3 DNA sequence: TGTGCCAGTAGCACGACAGGGACCCCCGGAGAAAAACTGTTTTTT.

CDR3 bases: TGTGCCAGCAGTTTAAGAAGGTCCAATGAGCAGTTCTTC. Its protein product is CASSLRRSNEQFF. The J gene is TRBJ2-1, the V gene TRBV28; D not resolved. The CDR3 has 13 residues. Germline V gene data show CDR1 as MDHEN and CDR2 as SYDVKM. V was pared by 2 bases and J by 6 bases, with 8 bases between.

The V call is TRBV4-3, the J call TRBJ2-2; the D is unclear. V was shortened by 2 bases and J by 6 bases, with 19 bases between the two germline ends. The germline V gene has CDR1 LGHNA and CDR2 YSLEER. The CDR3 spans 17 residues. The DNA for the CDR3 is TGCGCCAGCAGCCAATACGGGCAAGGCGCGTCGGCCGGGGAGCTGTTTTTT. Translating gives CASSQYGQGASAGELFF.

V and J are TRBV5-1 and TRBJ2-7; 10 nucleotides match TRBD1. The CDR3 contains 14 residues. Looked up from germline, CDR1 is SGHRS and CDR2 is YFSETQ. The trim removed 5 bases at V and 3 bases at J, leaving 5 bases unmatched. CDR3 sequence (DNA): TGCGCCAGCAGGCAAAGGACAGGGGGCTACGAGCAGTACTTC. Amino acid sequence: CASRQRTGGYEQYF.

The chain employs TRBV4-3 and TRBJ1-1, with 7 bases aligning to TRBD1. V dropped 3 bases and J dropped 5; count of bases not matched to a gene: 6. The CDR3 spans 14 residues. Germline CDR1 reads LGHNA; CDR2 reads YSLEER. CDR3 DNA sequence: TGCGCCAGCAGCCAGACAGGGCTAGGGACTGAAGCTTTCTTT. This sequence encodes CASSQTGLGTEAFF.

The chain is built from TRBV19 and TRBJ1-4; D is unresolved. V was shortened by 1 base and J by 0 bases, with 12 bases between the two germline ends. From germline, CDR1 is LNHDA and CDR2 SQIVND (reference sequence). The CDR3 is 17 amino acids. CDR3 DNA sequence: TGTGCCAGTAGTATAGGTCCACCGTTTCCAACTAATGAAAAACTGTTTTTT. Its translation is CASSIGPPFPTNEKLFF.

This clone came up a few times. This rearrangement joins TRBV6-1 to TRBJ1-6, with 10 bases aligning to TRBD1. V lost 4 bases to trimming and J lost 7 bases; unmatched junction nucleotides: 7. Germline V gene sequence: CDR1 MNHNS, CDR2 SASEGT. The CDR3 spans 16 residues. CDR3 nucleotide sequence: TGTGCCAGCAGTGGATCACCGGGACAGGGGAATTCACCCCTCCACTTT. Amino acids: CASSGSPGQGNSPLHF.

The count of this clone is one. The chain joins TRBV6-5 to TRBJ1-2; no clear D. Trimming removed 6 bases from V and 4 bases from J, with 18 bases in between. The CDR3 extends over 15 amino acids. Looked up from germline, CDR1 is MNHEY and CDR2 is SVGAGI. In nucleotides, the CDR3 is TGTGCCAGCAGCCAGGCGGCCAGTTTGGGCTATGGCTACACCTTC. Encoded protein: CASSQAASLGYGYTF.

V and J are TRBV5-1 and TRBJ2-4, with TRBD1 matching 8 bases. V lost 4 bases, J lost 2 bases, and 2 bases stayed unmatched. Germline loops: CDR1 SGHRS, CDR2 YFSETQ. The CDR3 covers 14 residues. In nucleotides, the CDR3 is TGCGCCAGCAGCGGGACAGGAACCAAAAACATTCAGTACTTC. Translated, it gives CASSGTGTKNIQYF.

This clone has a count of ten or more. The chain is built from TRBV5-4 and TRBJ1-1; 7 bases are shared with TRBD1. This CDR3 is 14 amino acids long. Per germline, CDR1 SGHNT and CDR2 YYREEE (reference sequence). J gave up 1 base and V 4 bases, and 4 bases lay outside the gene matches. The CDR3: CASSRDRKNTEAFF. Written as DNA, the CDR3 is TGTGCCAGCAGCCGGGACAGAAAGAACACTGAAGCTTTCTTT.

CDR3 sequence: CASRGQGALAEQYF. For the CDR3, the DNA is TGTGCCAGCAGAGGACAGGGGGCGTTGGCCGAGCAGTACTTC. The V call is TRBV6-5, the J call TRBJ2-7; TRBD1 matches 11 bases. V trimming: 6 bases; J trimming: 6 bases; junction bases outside the gene matches: 7. CDR3 length: 14 amino acids. CDR1 and CDR2 from the germline V gene are MNHEY and SVGAGI.

The J gene is TRBJ1-3, the V gene TRBV14, with 7 bases aligning to TRBD1. This CDR3 contains 16 residues. Germline V CDR1 and CDR2: SGHDN, FVKESK. V lost 5 bases to trimming and J lost 0 bases; unmatched junction nucleotides: 7. The DNA for the CDR3 is TGTGCCAGCAGCGTTCCGGGACAGCTCTCTGGAAACACCATATATTTT. Translated: CASSVPGQLSGNTIYF.

The chain recombines TRBV27 with TRBJ1-5; the match to TRBD1 covers 11 bases. CDR3 length: 16 amino acids. Losses at the gene ends were 5 bases for V and 7 bases for J; bases not matched to a gene: 10. Germline loops: CDR1 MNHEY, CDR2 SMNVEV (reference sequence). This chain's CDR3 is CASSLSGTGGGQPQHF. For the CDR3, the DNA is TGTGCCAGCAGTCTCTCAGGGACAGGGGGAGGACAGCCCCAGCATTTT.

The chain links TRBV10-2 to TRBJ2-7, with D perhaps TRBD1 (6 bases). Looked up from germline, CDR1 is WSHSY and CDR2 is SAAADI. The ends were cut back, 5 bases at V and 1 base at J, with 9 bases in the middle. This CDR3 is 13 amino acids long. The CDR3 DNA sequence: TGCGCCAGCAGTAAGGGGGAGTCCTACGAGCAGTACTTC. Translated: CASSKGESYEQYF.

The table lists this clone with a count of one. The rearrangement uses TRBV28 and TRBJ2-5; 16 bases line up with TRBD2. V was clipped by 3 bases and J by 0 bases; unmatched bases: 1. This CDR3 spans 17 amino acids. Looked up from germline, CDR1 is MDHEN and CDR2 is SYDVKM. CDR3 residues: CASSLGLAGGYQETQYF. The CDR3 DNA reads TGTGCCAGCAGTTTGGGACTAGCGGGGGGGTACCAAGAGACCCAGTACTTC.

The chain has TRBV4-2 and TRBJ1-1; D ambiguous. Trimming removed 5 bases at V and 6 bases at J, with 13 bases between. This CDR3 spans 13 amino acids. Germline V gene sequence: CDR1 LGHNA, CDR2 YNFKEQ. CDR3 loop: CASSSIPGSEAFF. CDR3 DNA sequence: TGTGCCAGCAGCTCGATTCCCGGGTCTGAAGCTTTCTTT.

The chain uses TRBV19 and TRBJ2-7, with 9 bases fitting TRBD2. The CDR3 length is 14 residues. V lost 8 bases and J lost 0; bases outside the gene matches: 5. CDR1 LNHDA and CDR2 SQIVND come from the germline V gene (reference sequence). The CDR3 here is CASSRTSDSYEQYF. CDR3 coding DNA: TGTGCCAGTTCCAGGACTAGCGACTCCTACGAGCAGTACTTC.

This clone was observed once. The chain has TRBV11-3 and TRBJ1-2; D possibly corresponds to TRBD1 (5 bases). Trimming left V 8 bases short and J 5 bases short, with 18 bases between. CDR1 and CDR2 (germline): SGHNT, YENEEA. There are 14 residues in the CDR3. The CDR3 protein is CASSKTGTRYGYTF. In DNA, the CDR3 is TGTGCCAGCTCCAAAACCGGGACGCGGTATGGCTACACCTTC.

The V gene is TRBV7-9, the J gene TRBJ1-1; TRBD1 matches 8 bases. This CDR3 has 15 residues. Looked up from germline, CDR1 is SEHNR and CDR2 is FQNEAQ (reference sequence). The J segment lost 6 bases and the V segment lost 3 bases, leaving 9 bases of the junction unmatched. The CDR3 region is CASSFGDRGGPEAFF. The CDR3, as DNA: TGTGCCAGCAGCTTTGGAGACAGGGGAGGACCTGAAGCTTTCTTT.

The chain has TRBV21-1 and TRBJ1-3. TRBV21-1 is termed a pseudogene. The CDR3 consists of 17 residues. CDR3 protein: CASSNAWSRCSGNTIYF. The DNA for the CDR3 is TGTGCCAGCAGCAACGCATGGTCCCGATGCTCTGGAAACACCATATATTTT.

This clone has only one observation. The chain uses TRBV13 and TRBJ1-1, with 12 positions matching TRBD1. Per the germline V gene, CDR1 is PRHDT and CDR2 is FYEKMQ (reference sequence). The CDR3 is made up of 17 amino acids. J was trimmed by 4 bases and V by 5 bases; bases with no gene match: 11. The CDR3 region is CASSAGTGGLFGTEAFF. CDR3 sequence (DNA): TGTGCCAGCAGCGCCGGGACAGGGGGCCTGTTTGGCACTGAAGCTTTCTTT.

The chain links TRBV5-1 to TRBJ1-2, with 9 bases that match TRBD1. CDR1 is SGHRS and CDR2 is YFSETQ in the germline V gene. The CDR3 has 14 residues. With V trimmed by 6 bases and J by 6 bases, 9 bases remained unmatched. CDR3 DNA: TGCGCCAGCACCCGAACAGGGGGCGGCGATGGCTACACCTTC. Translating it yields CASTRTGGGDGYTF.

The rearrangement uses TRBV5-8 and TRBJ2-5, with D uncertain. CDR1 SGHTS and CDR2 YDEGEE come from the germline V gene. The CDR3 is made up of 12 amino acids. V lost 1 base and J lost 6, with 7 bases in between. CDR3 sequence: CASSLLGKTQYF. The CDR3 coding sequence is TGTGCCAGCAGCTTGCTAGGAAAGACCCAGTACTTC.